A single T cell receptor beta chain is shown here with its context. Its antigen remains unidentified. This entry is derived from a study of somatic mutations in cytotoxic T cells in rheumatoid arthritis. Study information: Sorting by flow gave nearly 100% purity for some V beta antibody-stained T-cell populations, including V beta1+ cells sequenced for TCRB. Study results and limitations: Statistically, CD8+ T-cell clonality was not significantly distinct between individuals with rheumatoid arthritis and age-matched healthy controls. Slight TRBV07 underrepresentation in rheumatoid arthritis patients went unadjusted for multiple comparisons.

Produced via immunoSEQ multiplex PCR; TCRdb's table is partial and in-frame only. Among more than 5,500 clones, roughly 80% were seen once, and the ten largest hold 30% to 45%. There are 20 residues in the CDR3. Germline lookup yields CDR1 SGHTA and CDR2 FQGTGA. Trimming shortened V by 2 bases and J by 0 bases, and 24 bases separated the two germline ends. The chain combines TRBV7-3 with TRBJ2-3, with D perhaps matching TRBD2 (6 bases). This TCR came from an older woman in good health. The sample comprised CD8+ T cells sorted from blood. The CDR3 here is CASSLSGGGVHGTSTDTQYF. The CDR3 nucleotides read TGTGCCAGCAGCTTATCCGGTGGCGGGGTCCACGGCACTAGCACAGATACGCAGTATTTT.